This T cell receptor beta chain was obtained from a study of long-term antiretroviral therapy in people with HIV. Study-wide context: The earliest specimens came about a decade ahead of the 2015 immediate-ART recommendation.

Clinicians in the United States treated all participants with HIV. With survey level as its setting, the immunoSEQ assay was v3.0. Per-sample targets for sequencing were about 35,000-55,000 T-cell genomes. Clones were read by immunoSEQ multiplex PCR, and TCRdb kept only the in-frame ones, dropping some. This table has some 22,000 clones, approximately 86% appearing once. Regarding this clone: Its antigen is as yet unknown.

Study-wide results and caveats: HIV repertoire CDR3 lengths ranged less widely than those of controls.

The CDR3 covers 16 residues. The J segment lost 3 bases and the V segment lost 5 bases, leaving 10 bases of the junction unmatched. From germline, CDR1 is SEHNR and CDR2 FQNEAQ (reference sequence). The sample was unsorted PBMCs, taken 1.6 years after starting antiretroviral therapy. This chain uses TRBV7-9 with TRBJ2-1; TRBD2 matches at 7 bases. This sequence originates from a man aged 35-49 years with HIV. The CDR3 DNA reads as TGTGCCAGCAGCCCACCACGGGGGGTGAGCTACAATGAGCAGTTCTTC. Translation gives CASSPPRGVSYNEQFF.